The TCR beta chain under discussion was sequenced for a study of memory CD4+ T cells and cytomegalovirus serostatus. Here immunoSEQ multiplex PCR was the method, and the copy in TCRdb shows in-frame clones only, minus some. Among around 84,000 clones listed, 65% to 85% were seen once. The sort gate was single viable CD3+CD4+CD8-CD45RO+ cells for memory CD4+ T cells. CDR3 length: 18 amino acids. Per the germline V gene, CDR1 is SGHVS and CDR2 is FNYEAQ. Trimming pared 2 bases from V and 2 bases from J, leaving 16 bases between. The material sequenced was memory CD4+ T cells from blood. J is TRBJ2-6 and V is TRBV7-6; D not resolved. The receptor was isolated from an adult in good health and CMV-seronegative. The CDR3 DNA reads TGTGCCAGCAGCTTAATCCCCCTTGACACAACTGGGGCCAACGTCCTGACTTTC. Protein: CASSLIPLDTTGANVLTF.